This T cell receptor beta chain was profiled in a study of blood T cell repertoires in COVID-19. Background on the study: Samples of COVID-19 (acute and convalescent) were obtained from the United States, Italy and Spain.

Per the original data handling: For nucleated cells, counts were estimated from reference gene primer amplification. Clones were sequenced by immunoSEQ multiplex PCR, and TCRdb holds only the in-frame ones, with some missing. V and J calls and clone size come straight from that table; D and trimming were deduced from the DNA. The table records approximately 240,000 clones, around 90% of them present only once. Recruitment covered over 20 US areas and drew participants whose ages spanned roughly 18 to 95 years. Categorization into cohorts depended on clinical history that participants reported. Trimming removed 0 bases from V and 2 bases from J; junction bases left unmatched: 1. CDR3 length: 14 residues. Germline V CDR1 and CDR2: SGHNT, YYREEE (reference sequence).

The source of this sequence is a woman between 25 and 40 years old with acute COVID-19. The sequenced material came from PBMCs or T cells enriched from blood (not recorded which). The rearrangement joins TRBV5-4 to TRBJ2-7, with TRBD1 identical over 8 bases. The chain's CDR3 is CASSLGDRTYEQYF. The CDR3 bases are TGTGCCAGCAGCTTGGGGGACAGGACCTACGAGCAGTACTTC.